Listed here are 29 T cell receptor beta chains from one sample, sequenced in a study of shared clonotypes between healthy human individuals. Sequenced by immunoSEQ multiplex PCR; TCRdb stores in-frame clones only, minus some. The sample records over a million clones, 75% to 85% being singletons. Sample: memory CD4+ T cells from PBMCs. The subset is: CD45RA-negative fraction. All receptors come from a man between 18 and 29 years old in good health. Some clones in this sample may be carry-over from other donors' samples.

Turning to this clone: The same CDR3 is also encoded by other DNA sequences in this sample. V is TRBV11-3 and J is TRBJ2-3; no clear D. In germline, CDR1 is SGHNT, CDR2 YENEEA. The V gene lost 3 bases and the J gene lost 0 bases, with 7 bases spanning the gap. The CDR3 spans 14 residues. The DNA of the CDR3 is TGTGCCAGCAGCTTTACGACTAGCACAGATACGCAGTATTTT. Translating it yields CASSFTTSTDTQYF.

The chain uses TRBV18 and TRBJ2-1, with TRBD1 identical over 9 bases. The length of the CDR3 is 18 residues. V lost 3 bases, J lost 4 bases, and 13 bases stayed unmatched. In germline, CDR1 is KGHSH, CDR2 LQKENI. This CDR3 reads CASSPVPGQGASYNEQFF. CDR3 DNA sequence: TGTGCCAGCTCACCGGTCCCGGGACAGGGCGCAAGTTACAATGAGCAGTTCTTC.

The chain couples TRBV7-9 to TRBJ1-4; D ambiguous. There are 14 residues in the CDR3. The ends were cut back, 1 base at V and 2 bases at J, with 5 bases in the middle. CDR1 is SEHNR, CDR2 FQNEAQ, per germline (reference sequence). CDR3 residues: CASSLGHTNEKLFF. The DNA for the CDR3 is TGTGCCAGCAGCTTAGGACACACTAATGAAAAACTGTTTTTT.

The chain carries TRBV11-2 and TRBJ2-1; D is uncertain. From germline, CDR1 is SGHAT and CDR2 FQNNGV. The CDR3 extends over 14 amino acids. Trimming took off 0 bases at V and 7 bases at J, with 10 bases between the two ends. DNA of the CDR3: TGTGCCAGCAGCTTAGACCGTACTACGAATGAGCAGTTCTTC. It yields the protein CASSLDRTTNEQFF.

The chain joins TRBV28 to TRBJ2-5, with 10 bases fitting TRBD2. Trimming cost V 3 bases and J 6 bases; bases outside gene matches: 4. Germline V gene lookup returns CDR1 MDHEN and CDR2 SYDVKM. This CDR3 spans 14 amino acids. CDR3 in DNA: TGTGCCAGCAGTTTGCTAGCGGGAGTTCAGACCCAGTACTTC. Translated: CASSLLAGVQTQYF.

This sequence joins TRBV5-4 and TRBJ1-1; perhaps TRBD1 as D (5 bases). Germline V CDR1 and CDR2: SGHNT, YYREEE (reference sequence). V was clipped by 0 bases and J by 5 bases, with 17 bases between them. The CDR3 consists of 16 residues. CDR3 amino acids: CASSLGMGPTGTEAFF. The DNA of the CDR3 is TGTGCCAGCAGCTTGGGTATGGGGCCTACGGGGACTGAAGCTTTCTTT.

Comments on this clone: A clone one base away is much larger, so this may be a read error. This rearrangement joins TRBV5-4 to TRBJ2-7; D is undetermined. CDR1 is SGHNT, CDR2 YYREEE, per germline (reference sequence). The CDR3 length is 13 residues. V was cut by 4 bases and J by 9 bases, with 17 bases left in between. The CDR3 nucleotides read TGTGCCAGCAGCCTCTCCTCCATCCACGGGCAGTACTTC. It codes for CASSLSSIHGQYF.

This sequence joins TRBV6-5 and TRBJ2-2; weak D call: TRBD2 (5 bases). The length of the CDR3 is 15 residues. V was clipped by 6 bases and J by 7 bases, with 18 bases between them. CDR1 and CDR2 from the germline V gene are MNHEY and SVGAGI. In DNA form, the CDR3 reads TGTGCCAGCAGGGAGGAGGCGTTGCAAGGCGGGGAGCTGTTTTTT. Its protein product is CASREEALQGGELFF.

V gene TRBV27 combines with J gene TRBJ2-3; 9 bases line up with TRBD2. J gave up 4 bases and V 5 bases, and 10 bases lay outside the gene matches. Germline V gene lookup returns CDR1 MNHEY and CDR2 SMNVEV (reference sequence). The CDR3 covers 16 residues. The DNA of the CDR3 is TGTGCCAGCAGTCCCCCCGGGACTAGCACGCCAGATACGCAGTATTTT. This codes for CASSPPGTSTPDTQYF.

CDR3 amino acids: CASSYSSAYEQYF. For the CDR3, the DNA is TGTGCCAGCAGTTACTCATCGGCTTACGAGCAGTACTTC. The chain has TRBV6-5 and TRBJ2-7; D gene ambiguous. This CDR3 is built from 13 residues. From germline, CDR1 is MNHEY and CDR2 SVGAGI. The V end was cut by 0 bases, the J end by 4 bases, with 7 bases between.

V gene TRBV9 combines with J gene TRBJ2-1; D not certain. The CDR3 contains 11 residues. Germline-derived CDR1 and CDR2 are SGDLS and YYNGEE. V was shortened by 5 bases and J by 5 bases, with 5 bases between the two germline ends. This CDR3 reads CASSPNNEQFF. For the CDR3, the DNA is TGTGCCAGCAGTCCAAACAATGAGCAGTTCTTC.

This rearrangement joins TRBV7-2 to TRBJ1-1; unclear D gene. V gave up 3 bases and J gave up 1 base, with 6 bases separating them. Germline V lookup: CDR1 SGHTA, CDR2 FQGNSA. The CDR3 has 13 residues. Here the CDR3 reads CASSFQWNTEAFF. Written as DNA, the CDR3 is TGTGCCAGCAGCTTCCAGTGGAACACTGAAGCTTTCTTT.

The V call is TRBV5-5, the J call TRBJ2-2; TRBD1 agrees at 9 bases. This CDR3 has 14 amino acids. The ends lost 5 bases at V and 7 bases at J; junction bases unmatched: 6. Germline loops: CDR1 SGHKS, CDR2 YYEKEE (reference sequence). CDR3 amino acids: CASSPTGGGGELFF. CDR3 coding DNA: TGTGCCAGCAGTCCTACAGGGGGCGGCGGGGAGCTGTTTTTT. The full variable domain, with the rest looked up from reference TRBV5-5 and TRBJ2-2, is DAGVTQSPTHLIKTRGQQVTLRCSPISGHKSVSWYQQVLGQGPQFIFQYYEKEERGRGNFPDRFSARQFPNYSSELNVNALLLGDSALYLCASSPTGGGGELFFGEGSRLTVL.

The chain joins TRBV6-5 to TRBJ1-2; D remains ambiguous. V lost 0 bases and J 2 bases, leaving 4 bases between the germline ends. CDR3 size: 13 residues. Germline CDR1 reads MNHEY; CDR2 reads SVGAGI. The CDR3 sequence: CASSYSGNYGYTF. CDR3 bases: TGTGCCAGCAGTTACTCAGGGAACTATGGCTACACCTTC.

CDR3 residues: CAWSTGYSGNTIYF. The CDR3 DNA sequence: TGTGCCTGGAGTACAGGGTACTCTGGAAACACCATATATTTT. The V gene is TRBV30, the J gene TRBJ1-3, with D maybe TRBD1 (6 bases). This CDR3 has 14 residues. Germline V lookup: CDR1 GTSNPN, CDR2 SVGIG (reference sequence). Trimming removed 2 bases from V and 0 bases from J, with 8 bases in between.

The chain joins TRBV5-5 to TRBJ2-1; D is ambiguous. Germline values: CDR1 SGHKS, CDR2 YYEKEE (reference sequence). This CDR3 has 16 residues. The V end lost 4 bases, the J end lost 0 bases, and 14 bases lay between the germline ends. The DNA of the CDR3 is TGTGCCAGCAGCCTTCTATACAGCAGCTCCTACAATGAGCAGTTCTTC. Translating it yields CASSLLYSSSYNEQFF. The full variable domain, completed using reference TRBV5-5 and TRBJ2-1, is DAGVTQSPTHLIKTRGQQVTLRCSPISGHKSVSWYQQVLGQGPQFIFQYYEKEERGRGNFPDRFSARQFPNYSSELNVNALLLGDSALYLCASSLLYSSSYNEQFFGPGTRLTVL.

The CDR3 spells CASSQDRGNTEAFF. CDR3 bases: TGCGCCAGCAGCCAGGACAGAGGGAACACTGAAGCTTTCTTT. V gene TRBV4-1 combines with J gene TRBJ1-1; TRBD1 is a possible D gene (6 bases). Trimming left V 3 bases short and J 1 base short, with 9 bases between. The CDR3 is 14 residues long. Germline loops: CDR1 MGHRA, CDR2 YSYEKL.

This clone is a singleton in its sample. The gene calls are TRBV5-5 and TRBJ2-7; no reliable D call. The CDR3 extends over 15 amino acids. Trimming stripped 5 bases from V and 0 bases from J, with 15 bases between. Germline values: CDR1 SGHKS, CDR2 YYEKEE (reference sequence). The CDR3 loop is CASRLSEAPSYEQYF. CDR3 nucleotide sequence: TGTGCCAGCAGGCTCAGCGAGGCCCCCTCCTACGAGCAGTACTTC.

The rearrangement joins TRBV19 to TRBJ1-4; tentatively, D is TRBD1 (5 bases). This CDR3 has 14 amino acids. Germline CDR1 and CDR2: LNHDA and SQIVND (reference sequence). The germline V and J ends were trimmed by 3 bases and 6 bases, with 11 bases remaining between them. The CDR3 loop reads CASSMDNADEKLFF. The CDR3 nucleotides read TGTGCCAGTAGTATGGACAACGCGGATGAAAAACTGTTTTTT. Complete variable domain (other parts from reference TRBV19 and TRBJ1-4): DGGITQSPKYLFRKEGQNVTLSCEQNLNHDAMYWYRQDPGQGLRLIYYSQIVNDFQKGDIAEGYSVSREKKESFPLTVTSAQKNPTAFYLCASSMDNADEKLFFGSGTQLSVL.

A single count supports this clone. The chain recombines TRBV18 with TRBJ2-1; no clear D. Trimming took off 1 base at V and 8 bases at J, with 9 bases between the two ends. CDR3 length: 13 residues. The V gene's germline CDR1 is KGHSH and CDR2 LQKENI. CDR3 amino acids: CASSPRAIDEQFF. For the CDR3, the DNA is TGTGCCAGCTCACCACGAGCTATCGATGAGCAGTTCTTC.

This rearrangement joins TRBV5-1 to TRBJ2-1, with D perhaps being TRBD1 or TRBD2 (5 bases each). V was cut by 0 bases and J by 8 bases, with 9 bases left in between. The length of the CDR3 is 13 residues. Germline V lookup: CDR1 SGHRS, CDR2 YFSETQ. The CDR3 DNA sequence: TGCGCCAGCAGCTTGGGGGGGATGTATGAGCAGTTCTTC. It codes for CASSLGGMYEQFF. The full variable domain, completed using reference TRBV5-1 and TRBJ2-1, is KAGVTQTPRYLIKTRGQQVTLSCSPISGHRSVSWYQQTPGQGLQFLFEYFSETQRNKGNFPGRFSGRQFSNSRSEMNVSTLELGDSALYLCASSLGGMYEQFFGPGTRLTVL.

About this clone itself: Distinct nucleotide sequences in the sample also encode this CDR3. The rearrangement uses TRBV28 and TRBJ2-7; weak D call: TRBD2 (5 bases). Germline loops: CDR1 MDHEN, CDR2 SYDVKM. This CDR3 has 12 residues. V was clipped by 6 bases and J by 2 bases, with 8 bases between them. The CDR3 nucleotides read TGTGCCAGCAGAGAGGGAACCTACGAGCAGTACTTC. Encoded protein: CASREGTYEQYF.

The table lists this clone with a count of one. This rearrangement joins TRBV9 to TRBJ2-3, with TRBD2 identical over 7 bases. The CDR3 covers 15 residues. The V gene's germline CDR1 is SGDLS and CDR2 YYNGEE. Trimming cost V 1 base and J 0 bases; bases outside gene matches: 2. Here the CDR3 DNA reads TGTGCCAGCAGCGTACGGGACTACAGCACAGATACGCAGTATTTT. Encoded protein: CASSVRDYSTDTQYF.

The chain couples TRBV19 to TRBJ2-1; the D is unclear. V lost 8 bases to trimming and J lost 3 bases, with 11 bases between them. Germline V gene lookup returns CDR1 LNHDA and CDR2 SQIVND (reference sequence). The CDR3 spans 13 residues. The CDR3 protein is CASDRGGYNEQFF. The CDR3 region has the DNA TGTGCCAGTGACCGCGGTGGCTACAATGAGCAGTTCTTC. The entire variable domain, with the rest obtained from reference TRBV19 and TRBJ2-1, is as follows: DGGITQSPKYLFRKEGQNVTLSCEQNLNHDAMYWYRQDPGQGLRLIYYSQIVNDFQKGDIAEGYSVSREKKESFPLTVTSAQKNPTAFYLCASDRGGYNEQFFGPGTRLTVL.

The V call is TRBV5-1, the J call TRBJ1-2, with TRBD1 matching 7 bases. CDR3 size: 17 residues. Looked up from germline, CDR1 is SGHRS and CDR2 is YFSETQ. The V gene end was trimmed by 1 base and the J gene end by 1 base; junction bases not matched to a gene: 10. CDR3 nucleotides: TGCGCCAGCAGCTTGCGAGGACAGGCGGCCCTTAACTATGGCTACACCTTC. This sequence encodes CASSLRGQAALNYGYTF.

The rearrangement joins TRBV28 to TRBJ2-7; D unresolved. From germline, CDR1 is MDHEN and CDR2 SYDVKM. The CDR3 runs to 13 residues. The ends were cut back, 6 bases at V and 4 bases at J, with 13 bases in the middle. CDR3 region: CASRTPTSYEQYF. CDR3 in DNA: TGTGCCAGCAGAACTCCCACATCTTACGAGCAGTACTTC.

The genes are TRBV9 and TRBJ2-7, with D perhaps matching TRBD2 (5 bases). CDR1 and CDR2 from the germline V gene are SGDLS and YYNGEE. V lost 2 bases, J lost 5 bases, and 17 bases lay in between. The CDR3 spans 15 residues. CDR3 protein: CASSVGSVFGDEQYF. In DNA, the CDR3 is TGTGCCAGCAGCGTTGGGTCCGTCTTCGGGGACGAGCAGTACTTC.

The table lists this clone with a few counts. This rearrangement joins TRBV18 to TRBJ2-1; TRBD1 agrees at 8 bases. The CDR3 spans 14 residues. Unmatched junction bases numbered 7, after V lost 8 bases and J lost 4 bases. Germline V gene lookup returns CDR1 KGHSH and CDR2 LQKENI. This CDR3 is CASTRQGSYNEQFF. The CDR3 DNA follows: TGTGCCAGCACCAGACAGGGGAGTTACAATGAGCAGTTCTTC.

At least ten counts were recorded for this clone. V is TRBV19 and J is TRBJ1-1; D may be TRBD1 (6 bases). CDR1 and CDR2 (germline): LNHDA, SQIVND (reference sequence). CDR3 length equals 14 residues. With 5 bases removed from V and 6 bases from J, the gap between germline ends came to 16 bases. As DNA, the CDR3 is TGTGCCAGTAGTCGATCCACAGGGATCGCTGAAGCTTTCTTT. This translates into CASSRSTGIAEAFF.